A selection of T cell receptor beta chains follows, all from one sample in a study of early T cells in non-severe SARS-CoV-2 infection. TCRdb passed the 5' RACE reads through MiXCR, listing each CDR3 protein once. This table holds 30,000 to 40,000 distinct CDR3 sequences, 6% to 7.5% found once. The specimen comprised whole blood, sampled at baseline. These TCRs come from an adult who was a healthcare worker with PCR-confirmed SARS-CoV-2 infection or an uninfected control (not recorded which). The CDR3 runs from the conserved cysteine through the conserved F or W. A D gene is named only where the DNA matches it firmly. Expanded clones get a size class; other rows say once, few or many, or leave the size out.

j_gene: TRBJ2-7; d_gene: NA; abundance: many; v_gene: TRBV28; CDR3aa: CASSSVGTGAYEQYF; CDR3nt: TGTGCCAGCAGTTCGGTCGGTACCGGGGCCTACGAGCAGTACTTC
j_gene: TRBJ2-1; d_gene: TRBD2; abundance: NA; v_gene: TRBV20-1; CDR3aa: CSAREPLAGNEQFF; CDR3nt: TGCAGTGCTAGAGAGCCACTAGCGGGAAATGAGCAGTTCTTC
j_gene: TRBJ2-5; d_gene: TRBD2; abundance: many; v_gene: TRBV12-3/TRBV12-4; CDR3aa: CASSTRAGVRAAQYF; CDR3nt: TGTGCCAGCAGCACTCGAGCGGGAGTCAGGGCTGCCCAGTACTTC
j_gene: TRBJ2-1; d_gene: TRBD2; abundance: few; v_gene: TRBV6-4; CDR3aa: CASSDSLAVSYNEQFF; CDR3nt: TGTGCCAGCAGTGACTCCCTAGCGGTCTCCTACAATGAGCAGTTCTTC
j_gene: TRBJ1-1; d_gene: NA; abundance: few; v_gene: TRBV25-1; CDR3aa: CASGVGNTEAFF; CDR3nt: TGTGCCAGCGGTGTGGGTAACACTGAAGCTTTCTTT
j_gene: TRBJ2-5; d_gene: TRBD2; abundance: few; v_gene: TRBV28; CDR3aa: CASTGTSVGDQETQYF; CDR3nt: TGTGCCAGTACCGGGACTAGCGTTGGGGACCAAGAGACCCAGTACTTC
j_gene: TRBJ1-5; d_gene: NA; abundance: many; v_gene: TRBV10-3; CDR3aa: CAISDSQERQPQHF; CDR3nt: TGTGCCATCAGTGACTCCCAGGAGAGACAGCCCCAGCATTTT
j_gene: TRBJ1-4; d_gene: NA; abundance: few; v_gene: TRBV5-6; CDR3aa: CASSHRVGTNEKLFF; CDR3nt: TGTGCCAGCAGCCACAGGGTCGGAACTAATGAAAAACTGTTTTTT
j_gene: TRBJ2-1; d_gene: NA; abundance: few; v_gene: TRBV3-1; CDR3aa: CASSRDTAYNEQFF; CDR3nt: TGTGCCAGCAGCCGGGACACAGCCTACAATGAGCAGTTCTTC
j_gene: TRBJ2-7; d_gene: NA; abundance: many; v_gene: TRBV7-2; CDR3aa: CASSKQAYEQYF; CDR3nt: TGTGCCAGCAGCAAACAGGCCTACGAGCAGTACTTC
j_gene: TRBJ1-5; d_gene: NA; abundance: many; v_gene: TRBV28; CDR3aa: CASTSSGARSNQPQHF; CDR3nt: TGTGCCAGCACCTCCTCAGGGGCCCGAAGCAATCAGCCCCAGCATTTT
j_gene: TRBJ2-1; d_gene: NA; abundance: NA; v_gene: TRBV20-1; CDR3aa: CSASPNALSSYNEQFF; CDR3nt: TGCAGTGCTAGTCCAAACGCGCTCAGCTCCTACAATGAGCAGTTCTTC
j_gene: TRBJ2-3; d_gene: NA; abundance: few; v_gene: TRBV21-1; CDR3aa: CASSPSGRTDTQYF; CDR3nt: TGTGCCAGCAGCCCTAGCGGGAGAACAGATACGCAGTATTTT
j_gene: TRBJ2-1; d_gene: NA; abundance: NA; v_gene: TRBV3-1; CDR3aa: CASSHRINEQFF; CDR3nt: TGTGCCAGCAGCCACAGGATAAATGAGCAGTTCTTC
j_gene: TRBJ2-1; d_gene: TRBD2; abundance: few; v_gene: TRBV28; CDR3aa: CASSPLSGRAANEQFF; CDR3nt: TGTGCCAGCAGTCCGCTCAGCGGGAGGGCCGCCAATGAGCAGTTCTTC
j_gene: TRBJ2-7; d_gene: TRBD2; abundance: many; v_gene: TRBV5-6; CDR3aa: CASSLTSGLYEQYF; CDR3nt: TGTGCCAGCAGCTTGACTAGCGGGCTCTACGAGCAGTACTTC
j_gene: TRBJ2-2; d_gene: TRBD1; abundance: NA; v_gene: TRBV7-6; CDR3aa: CASSPGTVGNTGELFF; CDR3nt: TGTGCCAGCAGCCCCGGGACAGTTGGGAACACCGGGGAGCTGTTTTTT
j_gene: TRBJ1-5; d_gene: NA; abundance: many; v_gene: TRBV10-3; CDR3aa: CAISRDRLLNSNQPQHF; CDR3nt: TGTGCCATCAGTCGGGACCGATTACTTAATAGCAATCAGCCCCAGCATTTT
j_gene: TRBJ1-1; d_gene: NA; abundance: NA; v_gene: TRBV25-1; CDR3aa: CTSLSGFEAFF; CDR3nt: TGTACCAGTCTCTCAGGTTTTGAAGCTTTCTTT
j_gene: TRBJ2-4; d_gene: TRBD2; abundance: few; v_gene: TRBV7-2; CDR3aa: CASSLSPSGSAKNIQYF; CDR3nt: TGTGCCAGCAGCTTATCCCCTAGCGGGAGTGCCAAAAACATTCAGTACTTC
j_gene: TRBJ2-5; d_gene: NA; abundance: few; v_gene: TRBV6-5; CDR3aa: CASRKRVSAGGFSETQYF; CDR3nt: TGTGCCAGCAGAAAGAGAGTTTCCGCAGGGGGGTTTTCAGAGACCCAGTACTTC
j_gene: TRBJ2-7; d_gene: NA; abundance: once; v_gene: TRBV10-3; CDR3aa: CAIKGGRTYEQYF; CDR3nt: TGTGCCATCAAAGGGGGGAGAACCTACGAGCAGTACTTC
j_gene: TRBJ2-1; d_gene: TRBD2; abundance: NA; v_gene: TRBV7-8; CDR3aa: CASSTSSGSSYNEQFF; CDR3nt: TGTGCCAGCAGCACTTCTAGCGGGAGCTCCTACAATGAGCAGTTCTTC
j_gene: TRBJ1-2; d_gene: NA; abundance: few; v_gene: TRBV4-1; CDR3aa: CASSQVSTDSNYGYTF; CDR3nt: TGCGCCAGCAGCCAAGTCTCCACGGACAGTAACTATGGCTACACCTTC
j_gene: TRBJ1-6; d_gene: NA; abundance: NA; v_gene: TRBV25-1; CDR3aa: CASKPGHSYNSPLHF; CDR3nt: TGTGCCAGCAAACCGGGACACTCCTATAATTCACCCCTCCACTTT
j_gene: TRBJ2-1; d_gene: TRBD1; abundance: NA; v_gene: TRBV10-3; CDR3aa: CAISDGQEPHNEQFF; CDR3nt: TGTGCCATCAGTGATGGACAGGAGCCCCACAATGAGCAGTTCTTC
j_gene: TRBJ2-1; d_gene: TRBD2; abundance: few; v_gene: TRBV3-1; CDR3aa: CASSPGLATYNEQFF; CDR3nt: TGTGCCAGCAGCCCGGGACTAGCGACCTACAATGAGCAGTTCTTC
j_gene: TRBJ2-1; d_gene: TRBD1; abundance: NA; v_gene: TRBV29-1; CDR3aa: CSGGQGDEQFF; CDR3nt: TGCAGCGGGGGACAGGGGGATGAGCAGTTCTTC
j_gene: TRBJ1-2; d_gene: NA; abundance: many; v_gene: TRBV27; CDR3aa: CASSLNPTGRYGYTF; CDR3nt: TGTGCCAGCAGTTTAAACCCCACAGGAAGATATGGCTACACCTTC
j_gene: TRBJ2-1; d_gene: NA; abundance: NA; v_gene: TRBV7-2; CDR3aa: CASSLEIQGGNEQFF; CDR3nt: TGTGCCAGCAGCTTAGAGATCCAGGGCGGGAATGAGCAGTTCTTC
j_gene: TRBJ1-5; d_gene: NA; abundance: medium-sized; v_gene: TRBV20-1; CDR3aa: CSAQTSGVSNQPQHF; CDR3nt: TGCAGTGCTCAAACTAGCGGGGTTAGCAATCAGCCCCAGCATTTT
j_gene: TRBJ2-5; d_gene: NA; abundance: many; v_gene: TRBV20-1; CDR3aa: CSARVLGGREETQYF; CDR3nt: TGCAGTGCTAGGGTGCTAGGGGGTAGAGAAGAGACCCAGTACTTC
j_gene: TRBJ1-2; d_gene: NA; abundance: few; v_gene: TRBV20-1; CDR3aa: CSTYGSRYGYTF; CDR3nt: TGCAGCACTTATGGGAGCCGCTATGGCTACACCTTC
j_gene: TRBJ1-4; d_gene: NA; abundance: many; v_gene: TRBV5-5; CDR3aa: CASSLGDTTNEKLFF; CDR3nt: TGTGCCAGCAGCTTGGGGGACACCACAAATGAAAAACTGTTTTTT
j_gene: TRBJ1-1; d_gene: TRBD1; abundance: few; v_gene: TRBV7-3; CDR3aa: CASSTGQAATEAFF; CDR3nt: TGTGCCAGCAGCACGGGACAGGCAGCTACTGAAGCTTTCTTT
j_gene: TRBJ2-5; d_gene: NA; abundance: few; v_gene: TRBV7-9; CDR3aa: CASSQATYQETQYF; CDR3nt: TGTGCCAGCAGCCAAGCCACCTACCAAGAGACCCAGTACTTC
j_gene: TRBJ2-6; d_gene: NA; abundance: many; v_gene: TRBV4-3; CDR3aa: CASSLDSSGANVLTF; CDR3nt: TGCGCCAGCAGCTTGGACAGCTCTGGGGCCAACGTCCTGACTTTC
j_gene: TRBJ1-1; d_gene: NA; abundance: many; v_gene: TRBV7-3; CDR3aa: CASSLTDGNTEAFF; CDR3nt: TGTGCCAGCAGCTTAACGGACGGGAACACTGAAGCTTTCTTT
j_gene: TRBJ2-1; d_gene: TRBD2; abundance: few; v_gene: TRBV10-3; CDR3aa: CAISAEVGTINNEQFF; CDR3nt: TGTGCCATCAGTGCCGAAGTCGGGACTATTAACAATGAGCAGTTCTTC
j_gene: TRBJ2-3; d_gene: TRBD2; abundance: many; v_gene: TRBV4-3; CDR3aa: CASSPGLAGVDTDTQYF; CDR3nt: TGCGCCAGCAGCCCTGGACTAGCGGGAGTAGACACAGATACGCAGTATTTT
j_gene: TRBJ1-5; d_gene: NA; abundance: few; v_gene: TRBV5-8; CDR3aa: CASSFSNQPQHF; CDR3nt: TGTGCCAGCAGCTTTAGCAATCAGCCCCAGCATTTT
j_gene: TRBJ2-7; d_gene: TRBD2; abundance: few; v_gene: TRBV20-1; CDR3aa: CSASRREGSSYEQYF; CDR3nt: TGCAGTGCTTCGCGTCGGGAGGGCAGCTCCTACGAGCAGTACTTC
j_gene: TRBJ1-4; d_gene: TRBD1; abundance: NA; v_gene: TRBV6-6; CDR3aa: CASTLKLRDRGYFSEKLFF; CDR3nt: TGTGCCAGCACCCTTAAACTCCGGGACAGGGGATACTTCTCTGAAAAACTGTTTTTT
j_gene: TRBJ2-1; d_gene: NA; abundance: many; v_gene: TRBV29-1; CDR3aa: CSVKPWLEGFYNEQFF; CDR3nt: TGCAGCGTCAAGCCTTGGCTGGAAGGGTTTTACAATGAGCAGTTCTTC
j_gene: TRBJ1-2; d_gene: TRBD1; abundance: few; v_gene: TRBV29-1; CDR3aa: CSVDADRTNYGYTF; CDR3nt: TGCAGCGTTGACGCGGACAGGACGAACTATGGCTACACCTTC
j_gene: TRBJ2-3; d_gene: TRBD2; abundance: few; v_gene: TRBV7-2; CDR3aa: CASSSTHTGTSGYAPRGTDTQYF; CDR3nt: TGTGCCAGCAGCTCAACCCATACCGGGACTAGCGGGTACGCTCCCCGCGGGACAGATACGCAGTATTTT
j_gene: TRBJ2-3; d_gene: TRBD2; abundance: many; v_gene: TRBV24-1; CDR3aa: CATSDSTSGRPDTQYF; CDR3nt: TGTGCCACCAGTGACTCGACTAGCGGGAGGCCCGATACGCAGTATTTT
j_gene: TRBJ2-6; d_gene: NA; abundance: many; v_gene: TRBV7-2; CDR3aa: CASSLTAGSSGANVLTF; CDR3nt: TGTGCCAGCAGCCTGACAGCGGGTAGCTCTGGGGCCAACGTCCTGACTTTC
j_gene: TRBJ2-1; d_gene: TRBD1; abundance: few; v_gene: TRBV4-1; CDR3aa: CASSPHRDRGYNEQFF; CDR3nt: TGCGCCAGCAGCCCGCACAGGGACAGGGGATACAATGAGCAGTTCTTC
j_gene: TRBJ1-6; d_gene: TRBD1; abundance: NA; v_gene: TRBV3-1; CDR3aa: CASSQGQGIRSPLHF; CDR3nt: TGTGCCAGCAGCCAAGGACAGGGTATACGGTCACCCCTCCACTTT
j_gene: TRBJ2-3; d_gene: TRBD1; abundance: few; v_gene: TRBV7-2; CDR3aa: CASSDRGADTQYF; CDR3nt: TGTGCCAGCAGTGACAGGGGCGCAGATACGCAGTATTTT
j_gene: TRBJ1-2; d_gene: NA; abundance: many; v_gene: TRBV20-1; CDR3aa: CSARVGAGYGYTF; CDR3nt: TGCAGTGCTAGAGTGGGGGCCGGCTATGGCTACACCTTC